This is a list of T cell receptor beta chains from one sample in a study of CD8 T cells in Susac syndrome. TCRdb independently ran MiXCR on the immunoSEQ multiplex PCR reads; one entry per CDR3 protein. The data hold approximately 150,000 distinct CDR3 sequences, with about 95% observed a single time. Sequences were obtained from CD4+ T cells from PBMCs. The receptors stem from a human donor with multiple sclerosis. CDR3s include the opening cysteine and the closing phenylalanine or tryptophan. The order of the fields is D gene, V gene, J gene, clone size, CDR3 length, CDR3 DNA, CDR3 protein. A D gene is named only where the DNA matches it firmly. Only part of the rows carry a size: once, few, many, or a class if the clone is expanded.

.,TRBV12-3/TRBV12-4,TRBJ2-3,once,15,TGTGCCAGCAATCTAGGATTCGCTAGCACAGATACGCAGTATTTT,CASNLGFASTDTQYF
TRBD2,TRBV6-6,TRBJ2-1,.,16,TGTGCCAGCAGTAAGTCCGGGACTAGCGGGTTCGATGAGCAGTTCTTC,CASSKSGTSGFDEQFF
TRBD1,TRBV5-1,TRBJ1-2,.,15,TGCGCCAGCAGCTTGGAGGGACAGGGCTTCGATGGCTACACCTTC,CASSLEGQGFDGYTF
.,TRBV7-6,TRBJ1-2,.,14,TGTGCCAGCAGCTTAGGAGGATTTGGGGATGGCTACACCTTC,CASSLGGFGDGYTF
.,TRBV29-1,TRBJ1-1,.,13,TGCAGCGCTGAAAAGGGGCTGAACACTGAAGCTTTCTTT,CSAEKGLNTEAFF
TRBD2,TRBV7-2,TRBJ2-3,.,18,TGTGCCAGCAGCTTAGCACCGAGGACTAGCGGCGGCACAGATACGCAGTATTTT,CASSLAPRTSGGTDTQYF
.,TRBV27,TRBJ2-7,.,15,TGTGCCAGCAGCGGGCCCGGGACCGGAGAGCCCGAGCAGTACTTC,CASSGPGTGEPEQYF
.,TRBV20-1,TRBJ2-3,.,12,TGCAGTGCTAGATTTGTGGGAGATACGCAGTATTTT,CSARFVGDTQYF
.,TRBV7-8,TRBJ1-2,.,13,TGTGCCAGCAGCTTCGGCAGGAACTATGGCTACACCTTC,CASSFGRNYGYTF
.,TRBV6-5,TRBJ1-2,.,15,TGTGCCAGCAGTTACTCCGTCTTCGGGCGAGATGGCTACACCTTC,CASSYSVFGRDGYTF
.,TRBV18,TRBJ1-1,.,13,TGTGCCAGCTCACCTCAACTTGGGGAAGAAGCTTTCTTT,CASSPQLGEEAFF
.,TRBV12-3/TRBV12-4,TRBJ2-3,.,17,TGTGCCAGCATCTGGTCCGGGATAGTTGGAAGCACAGATACGCAGTATTTT,CASIWSGIVGSTDTQYF
.,TRBV24-1,TRBJ2-3,.,17,TGTGCCACCAGTGATTTGCCCGGGACAAGGAGCACAGATACGCAGTATTTT,CATSDLPGTRSTDTQYF
.,TRBV7-9,TRBJ1-5,.,14,TGTGCCAGCAGCTTAGAAACGGGGAATCAGCCCCAGCATTTT,CASSLETGNQPQHF
TRBD2,TRBV9,TRBJ2-5,.,15,TGTGCCAGCAGCTTCTCCGGGACTAACCAAGAGACCCAGTACTTC,CASSFSGTNQETQYF
.,TRBV20-1,TRBJ2-3,.,15,TGCAGTGCTGCCCGACAACGTTTAAGCACAGATACGCAGTATTTT,CSAARQRLSTDTQYF
.,TRBV9,TRBJ1-6,.,14,TGTGCCAGCAGCGTAGGGTCCGGGGATTCACCCCTCCACTTT,CASSVGSGDSPLHF
.,TRBV2,TRBJ1-4,.,13,TGTGCCAGCAGTGACAGGGAAAATGAAAAACTGTTTTTT,CASSDRENEKLFF
TRBD1,TRBV23-1,TRBJ2-7,.,17,TGCGCCTCCAGAACCACCCCGGGACAGGGGGTATTCCACGAGCAGTACTTC,CASRTTPGQGVFHEQYF
TRBD1,TRBV29-1,TRBJ2-1,.,15,TGCAGCGTTGGCCCGGGACAGGGCTCCTACAATGAGCAGTTCTTC,CSVGPGQGSYNEQFF
.,TRBV29-1,TRBJ1-1,.,15,TGCACCACGTTTAGCGCCGGGGGGCTGAACACTGAAGCTTTCTTT,CTTFSAGGLNTEAFF
TRBD1,TRBV7-9,TRBJ1-3,.,16,TGTGCCAGCAGCCGATGGACAGGCAGCTCTGGAAACACCATATATTTT,CASSRWTGSSGNTIYF
TRBD1,TRBV28,TRBJ2-3,.,15,TGTGCCAGCAGGACAGGGGGGATAAGCACAGATACGCAGTATTTT,CASRTGGISTDTQYF
.,TRBV5-1,TRBJ2-5,.,14,TGCGCCAGCAGCTTGGGGGACTACCAAGAGACCCAGTACTTC,CASSLGDYQETQYF
.,TRBV20-1,TRBJ2-1,.,15,TGCAGTGCTAAGGGGCTAGTGCTTGGGCCCGATGAGCAGTTCTTC,CSAKGLVLGPDEQFF
TRBD1,TRBV20-1,TRBJ2-5,.,13,TGCAGTGCTCCGACAGGGGGACGGCAGACCCAGTACTTC,CSAPTGGRQTQYF
.,TRBV29-1,TRBJ1-3,.,12,TGCAGCGTTAGGTTAACGGGAAACACCATATATTTT,CSVRLTGNTIYF
TRBD2,TRBV29-1,TRBJ2-7,.,13,TGCAGCGTCCGAGCGGGGGGGTCGGACGAGCAGTACTTC,CSVRAGGSDEQYF
.,TRBV29-1,TRBJ2-7,.,12,TGCAGCGTTGAATCGGCCTCCTACGAGCAGTACTTC,CSVESASYEQYF
.,TRBV29-1,TRBJ2-2,.,13,TGCAGCGTTGAAAGTCGTAGCACCGGGGAGCTGTTTTTT,CSVESRSTGELFF
.,TRBV2,TRBJ2-3,.,16,TGTGCCAGCAGAGACGTCCGGCACAGGGACACAGATACGCAGTATTTT,CASRDVRHRDTDTQYF
TRBD2,TRBV12-3/TRBV12-4,TRBJ2-7,.,12,TGTGCCAGCAGTCGGGACTACTACGAGCAGTACTTC,CASSRDYYEQYF
TRBD1,TRBV15,TRBJ2-3,.,15,TGTGCCACCAGCAGGGACAGGGGGCGTGCAGATACGCAGTATTTT,CATSRDRGRADTQYF
.,TRBV20-1,TRBJ1-2,.,14,TGCAGTGCCCGCGGACTCCCCCGGGACTATGGCTACACCTTC,CSARGLPRDYGYTF
.,TRBV6-2/TRBV6-3,TRBJ1-6,.,14,TGTGCCAGCAAGCTGGTCAGGGTGGGATCACCCCTCCACTTT,CASKLVRVGSPLHF